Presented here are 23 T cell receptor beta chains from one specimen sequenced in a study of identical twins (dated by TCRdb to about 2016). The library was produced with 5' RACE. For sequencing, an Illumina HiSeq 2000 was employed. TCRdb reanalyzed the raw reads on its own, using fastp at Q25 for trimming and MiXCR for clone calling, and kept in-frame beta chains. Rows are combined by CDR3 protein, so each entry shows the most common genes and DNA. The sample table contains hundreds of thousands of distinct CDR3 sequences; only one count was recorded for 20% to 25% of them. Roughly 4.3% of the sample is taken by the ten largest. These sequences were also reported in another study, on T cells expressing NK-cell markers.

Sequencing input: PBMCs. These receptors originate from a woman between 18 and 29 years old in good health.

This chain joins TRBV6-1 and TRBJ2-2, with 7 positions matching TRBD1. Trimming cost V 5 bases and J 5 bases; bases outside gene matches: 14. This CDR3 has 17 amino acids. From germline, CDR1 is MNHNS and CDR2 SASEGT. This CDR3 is CASSQGRQGVLTGELFF. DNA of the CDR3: TGTGCCAGCAGTCAGGGGCGACAGGGTGTTTTAACCGGGGAGCTGTTTTTT.

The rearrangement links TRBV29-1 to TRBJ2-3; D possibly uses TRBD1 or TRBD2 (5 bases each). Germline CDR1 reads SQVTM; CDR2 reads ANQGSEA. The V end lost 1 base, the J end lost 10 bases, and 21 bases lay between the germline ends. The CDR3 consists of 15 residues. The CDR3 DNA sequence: TGCAGCGTTGAAGTGGGGAGAGGTGGGGGATCGGCGCAGTATTTT. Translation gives CSVEVGRGGGSAQYF.

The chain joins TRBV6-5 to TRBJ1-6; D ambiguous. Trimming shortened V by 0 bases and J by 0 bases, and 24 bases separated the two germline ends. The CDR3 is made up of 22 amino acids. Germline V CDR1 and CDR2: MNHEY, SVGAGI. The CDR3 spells CASSYSTVGVGYVSSYNSPLHF. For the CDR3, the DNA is TGTGCCAGCAGTTACTCGACGGTTGGTGTCGGGTATGTGAGCTCCTATAATTCACCCCTCCACTTT.

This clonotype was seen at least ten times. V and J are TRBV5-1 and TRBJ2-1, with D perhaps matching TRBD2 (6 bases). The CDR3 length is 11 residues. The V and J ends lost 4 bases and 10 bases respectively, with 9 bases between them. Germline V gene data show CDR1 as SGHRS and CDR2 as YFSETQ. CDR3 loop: CASSRDSEQFF. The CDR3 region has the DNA TGCGCCAGCAGCCGGGACTCCGAGCAGTTCTTC.

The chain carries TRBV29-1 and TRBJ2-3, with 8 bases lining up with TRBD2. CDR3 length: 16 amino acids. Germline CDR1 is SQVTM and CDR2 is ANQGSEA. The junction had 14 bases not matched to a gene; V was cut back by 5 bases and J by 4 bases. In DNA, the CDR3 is TGCAGCGTTAAGGTCTCGGCTAGCGGGCTGGCAGATACGCAGTATTTT. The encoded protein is CSVKVSASGLADTQYF.

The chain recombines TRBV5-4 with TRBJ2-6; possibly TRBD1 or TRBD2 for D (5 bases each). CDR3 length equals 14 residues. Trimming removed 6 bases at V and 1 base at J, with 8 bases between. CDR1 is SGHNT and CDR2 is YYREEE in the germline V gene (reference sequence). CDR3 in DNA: TGTGCCAGCACAGAGGGGTCTGGGGCCAACGTCCTGACTTTC. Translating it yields CASTEGSGANVLTF.

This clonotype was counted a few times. The CDR3 DNA reads TGTGCCAGCAGCTCGGGACTAGCGAGTGACAATGAGCAGTTCTTC. Protein product: CASSSGLASDNEQFF. The V gene is TRBV11-2, the J gene TRBJ2-1; 10 bases match TRBD2. This CDR3 has 15 residues. J gave up 5 bases and V 4 bases, and 5 bases lay outside the gene matches. Germline assignment: CDR1 SGHAT and CDR2 FQNNGV.

CDR3 bases: TGTGCCATTCCGAAAAGGATGGCTTTCTTT. Encoded protein: CAIPKRMAFF. The chain recombines TRBV21-1 with TRBJ1-1. TRBV21-1 has pseudogene status. The CDR3 length is 10 residues.

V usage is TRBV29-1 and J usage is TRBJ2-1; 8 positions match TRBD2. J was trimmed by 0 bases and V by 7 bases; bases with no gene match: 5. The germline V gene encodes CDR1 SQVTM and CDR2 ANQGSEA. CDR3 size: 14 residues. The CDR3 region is CSAFSGNSYNEQFF. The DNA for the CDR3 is TGCAGCGCATTTAGCGGGAACTCCTACAATGAGCAGTTCTTC.

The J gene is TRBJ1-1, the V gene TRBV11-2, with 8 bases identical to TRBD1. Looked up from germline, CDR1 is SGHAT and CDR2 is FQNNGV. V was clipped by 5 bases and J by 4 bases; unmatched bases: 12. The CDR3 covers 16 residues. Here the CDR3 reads CASSPDRVVGSTEAFF. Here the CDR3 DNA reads TGTGCCAGCAGCCCGGACAGGGTGGTCGGGTCCACTGAAGCTTTCTTT.

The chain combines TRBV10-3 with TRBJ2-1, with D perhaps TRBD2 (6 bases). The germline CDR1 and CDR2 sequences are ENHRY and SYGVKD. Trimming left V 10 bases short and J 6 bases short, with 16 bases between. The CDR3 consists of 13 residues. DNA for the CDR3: TGTGCCACCCGGCACGGGGAGGTCAATGAGCAGTTCTTC. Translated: CATRHGEVNEQFF.

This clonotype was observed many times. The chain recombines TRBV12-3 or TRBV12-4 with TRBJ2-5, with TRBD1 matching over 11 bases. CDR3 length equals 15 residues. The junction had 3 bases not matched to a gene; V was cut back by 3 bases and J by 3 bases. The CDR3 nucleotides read TGTGCCAGCAGTTTTGGACAGGGGGCCAAAGAGACCCAGTACTTC. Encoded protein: CASSFGQGAKETQYF.

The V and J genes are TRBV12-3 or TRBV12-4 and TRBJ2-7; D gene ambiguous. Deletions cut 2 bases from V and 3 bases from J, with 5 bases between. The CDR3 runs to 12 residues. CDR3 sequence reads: CASSLKFYEQYF. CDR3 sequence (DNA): TGTGCCAGCAGTTTAAAGTTCTACGAGCAGTACTTC.

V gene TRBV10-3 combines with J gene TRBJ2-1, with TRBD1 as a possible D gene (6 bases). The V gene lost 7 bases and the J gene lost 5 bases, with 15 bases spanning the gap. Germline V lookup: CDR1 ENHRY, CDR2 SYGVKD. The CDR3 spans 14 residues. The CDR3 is CAIKGDGGNNEQFF. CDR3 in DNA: TGTGCCATCAAGGGGGACGGAGGTAACAATGAGCAGTTCTTC.

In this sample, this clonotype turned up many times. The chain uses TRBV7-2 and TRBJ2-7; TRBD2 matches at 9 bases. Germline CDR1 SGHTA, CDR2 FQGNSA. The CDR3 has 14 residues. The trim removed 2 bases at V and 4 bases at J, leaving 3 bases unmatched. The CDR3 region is CASSLLAGSYEQYF. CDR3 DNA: TGTGCCAGCAGCTTACTAGCGGGGAGTTACGAGCAGTACTTC.

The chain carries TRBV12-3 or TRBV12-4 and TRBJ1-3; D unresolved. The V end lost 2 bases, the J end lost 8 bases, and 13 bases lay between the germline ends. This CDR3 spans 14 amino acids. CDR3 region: CASSLWGSSDTIYF. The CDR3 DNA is TGTGCCAGCAGTTTATGGGGAAGTTCGGACACCATATATTTT.

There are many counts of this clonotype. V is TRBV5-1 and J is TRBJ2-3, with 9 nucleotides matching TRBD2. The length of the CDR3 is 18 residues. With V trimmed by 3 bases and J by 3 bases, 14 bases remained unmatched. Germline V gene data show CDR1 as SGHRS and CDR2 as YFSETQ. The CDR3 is CASSSFPLSGGQTDTQYF. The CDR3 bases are TGCGCCAGCAGCTCATTTCCCCTCAGCGGGGGGCAGACAGATACGCAGTATTTT.

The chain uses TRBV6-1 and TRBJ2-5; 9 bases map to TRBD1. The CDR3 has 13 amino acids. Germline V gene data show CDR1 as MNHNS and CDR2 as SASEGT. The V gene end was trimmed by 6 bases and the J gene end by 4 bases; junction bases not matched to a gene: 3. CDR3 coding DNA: TGTGCCAGCAGGGGGACAGGGAGAGAGACCCAGTACTTC. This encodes CASRGTGRETQYF.

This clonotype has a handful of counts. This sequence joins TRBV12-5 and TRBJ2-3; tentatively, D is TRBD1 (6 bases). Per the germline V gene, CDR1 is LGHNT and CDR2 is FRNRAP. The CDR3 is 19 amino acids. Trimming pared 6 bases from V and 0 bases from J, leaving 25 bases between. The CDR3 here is CASGPTGDGVLASTDTQYF. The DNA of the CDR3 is TGTGCTAGTGGCCCGACAGGCGATGGGGTCTTGGCTAGCACAGATACGCAGTATTTT. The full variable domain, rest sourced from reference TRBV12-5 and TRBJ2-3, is DARVTQTPRHKVTEMGQEVTMRCQPILGHNTVFWYRQTMMQGLELLAYFRNRAPLDDSGMPKDRFSAEMPDATLATLKIQPSEPRDSAVYFCASGPTGDGVLASTDTQYFGPGTRLTVL.

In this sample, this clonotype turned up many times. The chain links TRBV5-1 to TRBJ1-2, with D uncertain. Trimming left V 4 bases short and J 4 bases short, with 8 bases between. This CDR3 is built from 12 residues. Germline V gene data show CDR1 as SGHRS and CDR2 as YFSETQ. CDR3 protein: CASSGGVYGYTF. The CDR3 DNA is TGCGCCAGCAGCGGAGGAGTCTATGGCTACACCTTC. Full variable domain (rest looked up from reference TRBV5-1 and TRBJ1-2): KAGVTQTPRYLIKTRGQQVTLSCSPISGHRSVSWYQQTPGQGLQFLFEYFSETQRNKGNFPGRFSGRQFSNSRSEMNVSTLELGDSALYLCASSGGVYGYTFGSGTRLTVV.

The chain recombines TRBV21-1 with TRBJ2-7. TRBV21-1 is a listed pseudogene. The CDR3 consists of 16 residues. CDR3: CASSKGLGSKGYEQYF. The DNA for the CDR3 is TGTGCCAGCAGCAAAGGACTCGGCAGCAAGGGCTACGAGCAGTACTTC.

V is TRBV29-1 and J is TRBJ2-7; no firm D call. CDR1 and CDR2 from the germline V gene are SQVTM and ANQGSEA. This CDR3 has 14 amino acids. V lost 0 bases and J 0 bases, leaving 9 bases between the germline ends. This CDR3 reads CSVEDYDTSYEQYF. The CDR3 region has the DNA TGCAGCGTTGAAGACTACGACACCTCCTACGAGCAGTACTTC.

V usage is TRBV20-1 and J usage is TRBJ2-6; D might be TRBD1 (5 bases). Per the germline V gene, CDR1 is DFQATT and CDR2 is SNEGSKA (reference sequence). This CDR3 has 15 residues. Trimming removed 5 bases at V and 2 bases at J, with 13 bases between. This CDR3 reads CSAAVRGAGANVLTF. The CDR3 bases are TGCAGTGCTGCCGTAAGGGGTGCTGGGGCCAACGTCCTGACTTTC.